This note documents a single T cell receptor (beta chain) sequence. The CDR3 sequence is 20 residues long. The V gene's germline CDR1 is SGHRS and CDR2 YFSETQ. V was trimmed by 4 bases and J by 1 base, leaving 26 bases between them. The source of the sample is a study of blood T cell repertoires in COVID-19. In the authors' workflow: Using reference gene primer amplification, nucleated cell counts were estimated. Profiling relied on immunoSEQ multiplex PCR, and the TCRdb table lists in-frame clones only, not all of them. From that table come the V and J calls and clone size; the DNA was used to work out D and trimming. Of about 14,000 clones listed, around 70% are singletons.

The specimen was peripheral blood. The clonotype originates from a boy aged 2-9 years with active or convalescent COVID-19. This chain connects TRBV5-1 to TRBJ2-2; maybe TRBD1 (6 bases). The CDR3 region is CASSRGLLTRGALNTGELFF. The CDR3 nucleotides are TGCGCCAGCAGCCGGGGCCTTCTAACCAGGGGAGCCCTGAACACCGGGGAGCTGTTTTTT.